This T cell receptor beta chain was sequenced in a study of T cells after yellow fever vaccination. Background on the study: Low-cell-number fractions were prepared with SMART-Seq v4 Ultra Low Input. Study-wide results and caveats: Most clones from primary vaccination were detected again post-booster (around 95% CD4, around 90% CD8).

TCR cDNA was made by 5'RACE template switching, adding a universal primer site and UMIs. MiXCR, applied by TCRdb to the 5' RACE reads, yields one record per CDR3 protein. The sample holds 500,000 to 650,000 distinct CDR3 sequences, roughly a sixth seen once. This clonotype was seen only a few times. As yet, its antigen is unknown. Germline-derived CDR1 and CDR2 are MGHRA and YSYEKL. Deletions cut 0 bases from V and 5 bases from J, with 7 bases between. The CDR3 extends over 13 amino acids. This clonotype was sampled from a man younger than 30 who received the YFV17D yellow fever vaccine. The specimen comprised PBMCs, sampled less than 6 days after the first yellow fever vaccination. This chain joins TRBV4-1 and TRBJ1-1, with D uncertain. This chain's CDR3 is CASSQERDTEAFF. CDR3 in DNA: TGCGCCAGCAGCCAAGAACGGGATACTGAAGCTTTCTTT.